Listed below are T cell receptor beta chains from one sample, sequenced in a study of T cell responses to AZD1222 COVID-19 vaccine. Sequenced by immunoSEQ multiplex PCR; TCRdb stores in-frame clones only, minus some. The sample holds 35,000 to 55,000 clones, 80% seen once. The sequencing here drew on peripheral blood, taken 28 days after the second dose of the MenACWY control vaccine. All receptors derive from an adult who received the MenACWY meningococcal vaccine as a control. Both conserved end residues are part of each CDR3. The order of the fields is V gene, clone size, J gene, D gene, CDR3 length, CDR3 protein, CDR3 DNA. The D gene is left open where the match is weak. Where a row states a size, it is once, few, many or the class of an expanded clone; other rows omit it.

v_call: TRBV2; clone_size: -; j_call: TRBJ2-5; d_call: -; cdr3_length: 13; cdr3_aa: CASKEQPQETQYF; cdr3_nt: TGTGCCAGCAAGGAACAGCCCCAAGAGACCCAGTACTTC
v_call: TRBV30; clone_size: once; j_call: TRBJ2-3; d_call: TRBD2; cdr3_length: 15; cdr3_aa: CAWVRSGANTDTQYF; cdr3_nt: TGTGCCTGGGTCAGAAGCGGGGCAAACACAGATACGCAGTATTTT
v_call: TRBV3-1/TRBV3-2; clone_size: -; j_call: TRBJ2-7; d_call: TRBD2; cdr3_length: 15; cdr3_aa: CASSPLAGGPDEQYF; cdr3_nt: TGTGCCAGCAGCCCACTAGCGGGAGGGCCTGACGAGCAGTACTTC
v_call: TRBV28; clone_size: few; j_call: TRBJ2-1; d_call: -; cdr3_length: 14; cdr3_aa: CASSLLRRYWEQFF; cdr3_nt: TGTGCCAGCAGTTTGTTGCGGAGGTACTGGGAGCAGTTCTTC
v_call: TRBV5-1; clone_size: -; j_call: TRBJ2-1; d_call: -; cdr3_length: 11; cdr3_aa: CASRILNEQFF; cdr3_nt: TGCGCCAGCAGGATCCTCAATGAGCAGTTCTTC
v_call: TRBV6-1; clone_size: -; j_call: TRBJ1-5; d_call: -; cdr3_length: 17; cdr3_aa: CASSERAAGLYNQPQHF; cdr3_nt: TGTGCCAGCAGTGAACGAGCGGCCGGGCTGTATAATCAGCCCCAGCATTTT
v_call: TRBV12-3/TRBV12-4; clone_size: -; j_call: TRBJ2-3; d_call: -; cdr3_length: 13; cdr3_aa: CASSPMKTDTQYF; cdr3_nt: TGTGCCAGCAGCCCCATGAAGACAGATACGCAGTATTTT
v_call: TRBV18; clone_size: -; j_call: TRBJ2-3; d_call: -; cdr3_length: 15; cdr3_aa: CASSGALTSTDTQYF; cdr3_nt: TGTGCCAGCTCTGGCGCACTAACTAGCACAGATACGCAGTATTTT
v_call: TRBV11-2; clone_size: -; j_call: TRBJ1-1; d_call: -; cdr3_length: 17; cdr3_aa: CASSLKRLQAGSTEAFF; cdr3_nt: TGTGCCAGCAGCTTAAAACGGTTACAGGCGGGGAGCACTGAAGCTTTCTTT
v_call: TRBV18; clone_size: -; j_call: TRBJ2-3; d_call: -; cdr3_length: 13; cdr3_aa: CASSPRLEDTQYF; cdr3_nt: TGTGCCAGCTCACCGCGACTGGAGGATACGCAGTATTTT
v_call: TRBV21-1; clone_size: -; j_call: TRBJ2-5; d_call: -; cdr3_length: 10; cdr3_aa: CASSKETQYF; cdr3_nt: TGTGCCAGCAGCAAAGAGACCCAGTACTTC
v_call: TRBV29-1; clone_size: -; j_call: TRBJ2-5; d_call: -; cdr3_length: 14; cdr3_aa: CSVEEQGEGETQYF; cdr3_nt: TGCAGCGTTGAAGAACAGGGGGAGGGAGAGACCCAGTACTTC
v_call: TRBV4-2; clone_size: -; j_call: TRBJ1-4; d_call: -; cdr3_length: 16; cdr3_aa: CASSQSDEGLGEKLFF; cdr3_nt: TGTGCCAGCAGCCAAAGCGACGAGGGATTAGGGGAAAAACTGTTTTTT
v_call: TRBV24-1; clone_size: -; j_call: TRBJ2-2; d_call: TRBD2; cdr3_length: 19; cdr3_aa: CATSDLNEVAGVYTGELFF; cdr3_nt: TGTGCCACCAGTGATTTGAACGAGGTAGCGGGAGTGTACACCGGGGAGCTGTTTTTT
v_call: TRBV25-1; clone_size: once; j_call: TRBJ2-5; d_call: -; cdr3_length: 17; cdr3_aa: CASSETHPGTSGETQYF; cdr3_nt: TGTGCCAGCAGTGAGACCCACCCAGGAACTTCAGGAGAGACCCAGTACTTC
v_call: TRBV5-1; clone_size: -; j_call: TRBJ2-7; d_call: TRBD1; cdr3_length: 16; cdr3_aa: CASSLYPGTGGYEQYF; cdr3_nt: TGCGCCAGCAGCCTTTACCCCGGGACAGGGGGCTACGAGCAGTACTTC
v_call: TRBV7-2; clone_size: -; j_call: TRBJ1-4; d_call: -; cdr3_length: 16; cdr3_aa: CASSLAGGATNEKLFF; cdr3_nt: TGTGCCAGCAGCTTAGCCGGGGGAGCAACTAATGAAAAACTGTTTTTT
v_call: TRBV12-5; clone_size: -; j_call: TRBJ1-5; d_call: -; cdr3_length: 13; cdr3_aa: CTSDLHSIQPQHF; cdr3_nt: TGTACTTCGGACCTACATAGCATTCAGCCCCAGCATTTT
v_call: TRBV30; clone_size: few; j_call: TRBJ1-3; d_call: TRBD1; cdr3_length: 16; cdr3_aa: CAWSPTGGASGNTIYF; cdr3_nt: TGTGCCTGGTCACCAACAGGGGGCGCGTCGGGAAACACCATATATTTT
v_call: TRBV11-3; clone_size: -; j_call: TRBJ2-3; d_call: -; cdr3_length: 12; cdr3_aa: CASSSKIDTQYF; cdr3_nt: TGTGCCAGCAGCTCGAAGATCGATACGCAGTATTTT
v_call: TRBV4-2; clone_size: -; j_call: TRBJ1-2; d_call: TRBD1; cdr3_length: 15; cdr3_aa: CASSQTGTGVYGYTF; cdr3_nt: TGTGCCAGCAGCCAGACCGGGACAGGGGTTTATGGCTACACCTTC
v_call: TRBV5-1; clone_size: -; j_call: TRBJ2-7; d_call: -; cdr3_length: 12; cdr3_aa: CASSPGLDEQYF; cdr3_nt: TGCGCCAGCAGCCCCGGACTGGACGAGCAGTACTTC
v_call: TRBV10-1; clone_size: -; j_call: TRBJ1-2; d_call: -; cdr3_length: 14; cdr3_aa: CASSAAQGHYGYTF; cdr3_nt: TGCGCCAGCAGTGCCGCCCAGGGTCACTATGGCTACACCTTC
v_call: TRBV5-1; clone_size: -; j_call: TRBJ1-2; d_call: -; cdr3_length: 19; cdr3_aa: CASTSGSRSRGYNYYGYTF; cdr3_nt: TGCGCCAGCACCTCGGGGTCGAGGTCTCGAGGGTATAACTACTATGGCTACACCTTC
v_call: TRBV2; clone_size: -; j_call: TRBJ1-1; d_call: -; cdr3_length: 14; cdr3_aa: CASRKQGREEEAFF; cdr3_nt: TGTGCCAGCAGAAAACAGGGAAGAGAGGAGGAAGCTTTCTTT
v_call: TRBV23-1; clone_size: -; j_call: TRBJ1-1; d_call: -; cdr3_length: 15; cdr3_aa: CASSPFLDANTEAFF; cdr3_nt: TGCGCCAGCAGTCCTTTCCTGGATGCGAACACTGAAGCTTTCTTT
v_call: TRBV2; clone_size: -; j_call: TRBJ2-1; d_call: TRBD2; cdr3_length: 14; cdr3_aa: CASSGGGSLYEQFF; cdr3_nt: TGTGCCAGCAGTGGCGGGGGGTCTTTGTATGAGCAGTTCTTC
v_call: TRBV6-4; clone_size: -; j_call: TRBJ2-3; d_call: TRBD1; cdr3_length: 18; cdr3_aa: CASSETIDRGKTRGTQYF; cdr3_nt: TGTGCCAGCAGTGAAACCATCGACAGGGGGAAAACACGCGGGACGCAGTATTTT
v_call: TRBV5-8; clone_size: -; j_call: TRBJ1-1; d_call: -; cdr3_length: 13; cdr3_aa: CASSPGVGTEAFF; cdr3_nt: TGTGCCAGCAGCCCCGGGGTTGGCACTGAAGCTTTCTTT
v_call: TRBV4-1; clone_size: -; j_call: TRBJ1-2; d_call: TRBD1; cdr3_length: 14; cdr3_aa: CASSQTTGMNGYTF; cdr3_nt: TGCGCCAGCAGCCAAACGACAGGGATGAATGGCTACACCTTC
v_call: TRBV7-2; clone_size: -; j_call: TRBJ1-2; d_call: TRBD1; cdr3_length: 14; cdr3_aa: CASSLVGQGYGYTF; cdr3_nt: TGTGCCAGCAGCTTAGTGGGACAGGGATATGGCTACACCTTC
v_call: TRBV9; clone_size: -; j_call: TRBJ2-2; d_call: -; cdr3_length: 16; cdr3_aa: CASSVATGGYTGELFF; cdr3_nt: TGTGCCAGCAGCGTAGCTACAGGCGGGTACACCGGGGAGCTGTTTTTT
v_call: TRBV5-8; clone_size: -; j_call: TRBJ2-1; d_call: TRBD2; cdr3_length: 15; cdr3_aa: CASSSGLAEYNEQFF; cdr3_nt: TGTGCCAGCAGCTCCGGACTAGCGGAGTACAATGAGCAGTTCTTC
v_call: TRBV6-2/TRBV6-3; clone_size: -; j_call: TRBJ2-3; d_call: TRBD2; cdr3_length: 14; cdr3_aa: CASSSGGATDTQYF; cdr3_nt: TGTGCCAGCAGTAGCGGGGGGGCCACAGATACGCAGTATTTT
v_call: TRBV15; clone_size: -; j_call: TRBJ2-1; d_call: TRBD1; cdr3_length: 14; cdr3_aa: CVTSRDRGYNEQFF; cdr3_nt: TGTGTCACCAGCAGAGACAGGGGCTACAATGAGCAGTTCTTC
v_call: TRBV18; clone_size: once; j_call: TRBJ2-7; d_call: TRBD2; cdr3_length: 14; cdr3_aa: CASSTGNNKGREYF; cdr3_nt: TGTGCCAGCTCAACGGGAAATAACAAGGGGAGGGAGTACTTC
v_call: TRBV18; clone_size: -; j_call: TRBJ2-3; d_call: -; cdr3_length: 11; cdr3_aa: CASSPSDTQYF; cdr3_nt: TGTGCCAGCTCACCGTCAGATACGCAGTATTTT
v_call: TRBV28; clone_size: once; j_call: TRBJ1-5; d_call: -; cdr3_length: 15; cdr3_aa: CASTLGVRVPQPQHF; cdr3_nt: TGTGCCAGCACCTTAGGGGTAAGGGTTCCTCAGCCCCAGCATTTT
v_call: TRBV6-2/TRBV6-3; clone_size: -; j_call: TRBJ2-5; d_call: -; cdr3_length: 13; cdr3_aa: CASSTDLFTTQYF; cdr3_nt: TGTGCCAGCAGCACCGACCTTTTCACGACCCAGTACTTC
v_call: TRBV27; clone_size: -; j_call: TRBJ2-3; d_call: -; cdr3_length: 15; cdr3_aa: CASSRSPTPTDTQYF; cdr3_nt: TGTGCCAGCAGCCGTTCCCCTACACCCACAGATACGCAGTATTTT
v_call: TRBV6-6; clone_size: once; j_call: TRBJ2-5; d_call: -; cdr3_length: 12; cdr3_aa: CASRTNQETQYF; cdr3_nt: TGTGCCAGCCGGACAAATCAAGAGACCCAGTACTTC
v_call: TRBV28; clone_size: -; j_call: TRBJ2-5; d_call: TRBD1; cdr3_length: 14; cdr3_aa: CASRRDRGGETQYF; cdr3_nt: TGTGCCAGCAGACGGGACAGGGGTGGAGAGACCCAGTACTTC
v_call: TRBV7-2; clone_size: -; j_call: TRBJ2-7; d_call: -; cdr3_length: 14; cdr3_aa: CASSPLTTTYEQYF; cdr3_nt: TGTGCCAGCAGCCCCCTCACTACTACCTACGAGCAGTACTTC
v_call: TRBV4-2; clone_size: -; j_call: TRBJ2-7; d_call: TRBD1; cdr3_length: 16; cdr3_aa: CASSQGDRFLSYEQYF; cdr3_nt: TGTGCCAGCAGCCAAGGGGACAGGTTTCTTTCCTACGAGCAGTACTTC
v_call: TRBV7-9; clone_size: -; j_call: TRBJ1-2; d_call: -; cdr3_length: 11; cdr3_aa: CASRSIGGYTF; cdr3_nt: TGTGCCAGCAGATCGATCGGGGGCTACACCTTC
v_call: TRBV9; clone_size: -; j_call: TRBJ1-4; d_call: -; cdr3_length: 15; cdr3_aa: CASSADRDVTEKLFF; cdr3_nt: TGTGCCAGCAGCGCAGACCGGGATGTGACGGAAAAACTGTTTTTT
v_call: TRBV2; clone_size: few; j_call: TRBJ2-1; d_call: -; cdr3_length: 14; cdr3_aa: CASSERRTGNEQFF; cdr3_nt: TGTGCCAGCAGTGAAAGACGGACGGGGAATGAGCAGTTCTTC